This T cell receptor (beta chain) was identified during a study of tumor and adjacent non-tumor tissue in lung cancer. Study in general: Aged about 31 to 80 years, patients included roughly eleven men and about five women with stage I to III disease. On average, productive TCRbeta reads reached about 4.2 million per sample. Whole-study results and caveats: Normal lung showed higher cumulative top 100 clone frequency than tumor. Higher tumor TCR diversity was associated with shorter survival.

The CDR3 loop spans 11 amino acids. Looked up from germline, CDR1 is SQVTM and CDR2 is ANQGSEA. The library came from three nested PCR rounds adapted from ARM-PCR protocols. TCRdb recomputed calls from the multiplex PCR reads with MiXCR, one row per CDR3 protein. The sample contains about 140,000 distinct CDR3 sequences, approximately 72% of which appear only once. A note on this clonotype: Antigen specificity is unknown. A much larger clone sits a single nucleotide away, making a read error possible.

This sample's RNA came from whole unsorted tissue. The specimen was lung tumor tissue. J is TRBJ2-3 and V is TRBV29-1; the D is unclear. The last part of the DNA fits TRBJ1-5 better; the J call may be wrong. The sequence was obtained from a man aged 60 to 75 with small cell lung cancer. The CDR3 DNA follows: TGCAGCGTTGTGGAGGGCGATACGCAGCATTTT. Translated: CSVVEGDTQHF.